Below are 13 T cell receptor beta chains sequenced from a single sample in a study of blood T cell repertoires in COVID-19. Some clones are missing from TCRdb's copy, which holds only in-frame ones; the method was immunoSEQ multiplex PCR. This table has fewer than 350,000 clones, roughly 90% appearing once. The sequenced sample was peripheral blood. These receptors all stem from a man aged 25-40 years with COVID-19, enrolled during active disease.

The rearrangement links TRBV11-2 to TRBJ1-2; 8 bases match TRBD1. After removal of 4 bases from V and 3 bases from J, the junction contained 10 bases not matched to a gene. This CDR3 comprises 16 residues. Per germline, CDR1 SGHAT and CDR2 FQNNGV. CDR3 nucleotide sequence: TGTGCCAGCAGCTCCTTGAGGACAGGGTCCTACTATGGCTACACCTTC. Protein sequence: CASSSLRTGSYYGYTF. Looking up the rest from reference TRBV11-2 and TRBJ1-2 gives the full variable domain: EAGVAQSPRYKIIEKRQSVAFWCNPISGHATLYWYQQILGQGPKLLIQFQNNGVVDDSQLPKDRFSAERLKGVDSTLKIQPAKLEDSAVYLCASSSLRTGSYYGYTFGSGTRLTVV.

The chain carries TRBV10-3 and TRBJ2-7; tentatively, D is TRBD2 (5 bases). Trimming took 7 bases from V and 5 from J, leaving 15 bases between them. Germline lookup yields CDR1 ENHRY and CDR2 SYGVKD. This CDR3 spans 13 amino acids. The CDR3 DNA follows: TGTGCCATCAATGGTCGGGGAGCCAACGAGCAGTACTTC. Its protein is CAINGRGANEQYF.

CDR3 DNA sequence: TGCGCCAGCAGCTTGCTCGGTCCGGGACAGGGGGACTCACCCCTCCACTTT. This encodes CASSLLGPGQGDSPLHF. This rearrangement joins TRBV5-1 to TRBJ1-6, with 11 bases aligning to TRBD1. Germline V gene lookup returns CDR1 SGHRS and CDR2 YFSETQ. This CDR3 spans 17 amino acids. The V segment lost 1 base and the J segment 10 bases; nucleotides outside the gene matches: 10.

This sequence joins TRBV3-1 (or the pseudogene TRBV3-2) and TRBJ2-7; TRBD2 matches at 9 bases. The J segment lost 6 bases and the V segment lost 4 bases, leaving 13 bases of the junction unmatched. This CDR3 is built from 16 residues. Per the germline V gene, CDR1 is LGHDT and CDR2 is YNNKEL (reference sequence). CDR3 amino acids: CASSLSLVAGVSEQYF. The CDR3 DNA follows: TGTGCCAGCAGCCTCTCGTTGGTAGCGGGAGTCTCCGAGCAGTACTTC.

The CDR3 nucleotides read TGTGCCAGCAGCAAAGAGGGTAGCGGGAGGGCAGGGATTATGGATGAGCAGTTCTTC. The encoded protein is CASSKEGSGRAGIMDEQFF. The V call is TRBV21-1, the J call TRBJ2-1; the D segment call TRBD2 is taken from the table without a DNA check. TRBV21-1 is termed a pseudogene. The CDR3 extends over 19 amino acids.

The gene calls are TRBV7-2 and TRBJ2-3, with 16 bases aligning to TRBD2. V shed 5 bases and J 4 bases; nucleotides not matched to a gene: 12. Per germline, CDR1 SGHTA and CDR2 FQGNSA. CDR3 length: 19 amino acids. The CDR3 DNA reads as TGTGCCAGCAGCACTTCCGGGACTAGCGGGGGGGCTTGGTCAGATACGCAGTATTTT. This codes for CASSTSGTSGGAWSDTQYF.

The chain links TRBV4-3 to TRBJ2-2; 9 bases match TRBD1. Germline values: CDR1 LGHNA, CDR2 YSLEER. CDR3 length: 19 amino acids. With 4 bases clipped from V and 3 bases from J, the junction kept 15 bases outside the gene matches. CDR3 sequence: CASSPAWVGGQGDTGELFF. The CDR3 coding sequence is TGCGCCAGCAGCCCAGCCTGGGTGGGGGGACAGGGCGACACCGGGGAGCTGTTTTTT.

V usage is TRBV18 and J usage is TRBJ2-7, with a possible D match to TRBD2 (6 bases). This CDR3 spans 16 amino acids. The germline gives CDR1 KGHSH, CDR2 LQKENI. V lost 6 bases and J 5 bases, leaving 23 bases between the germline ends. The CDR3 here is CASSPGLGSGADEQYF. CDR3 in DNA: TGTGCCAGCTCCCCCGGTTTGGGGTCGGGAGCTGACGAGCAGTACTTC.

The J gene is TRBJ2-7, the V gene TRBV19; a weak D match, TRBD2 (5 bases). Trimming took off 3 bases at V and 2 bases at J, with 11 bases between the two ends. CDR1 is LNHDA and CDR2 is SQIVND in the germline V gene (reference sequence). The CDR3 covers 14 residues. CDR3: CASSIYGDTYEQYF. Here the CDR3 DNA reads TGTGCCAGTAGTATTTACGGGGATACCTACGAGCAGTACTTC.

This clone appeared a few times. This sequence joins TRBV5-1 and TRBJ1-2; 7 bases line up with TRBD1. CDR1 and CDR2 from the germline V gene are SGHRS and YFSETQ. Germline trimming cut 5 bases from V and 4 bases from J; bases unmatched to any gene: 11. The CDR3 sequence is 15 residues long. In nucleotides, the CDR3 is TGCGCCAGCAGGATGGCCGGGACAGCAACCTATGGCTACACCTTC. Its translation: CASRMAGTATYGYTF.

The gene calls are TRBV2 and TRBJ1-1, with 8 nucleotides matching TRBD1. CDR1 SNHLY and CDR2 FYNNEI come from the germline V gene. The length of the CDR3 is 13 residues. The V gene end was trimmed by 8 bases and the J gene end by 1 base; junction bases not matched to a gene: 3. The CDR3 bases are TGTGCCAGCGGAGGACAGGGGAACACTGAAGCTTTCTTT. This sequence encodes CASGGQGNTEAFF.

The V and J genes are TRBV19 and TRBJ1-3; possibly TRBD1 for D (5 bases). Germline-derived CDR1 and CDR2 are LNHDA and SQIVND (reference sequence). V was cut by 10 bases and J by 0 bases, with 10 bases left in between. The CDR3 contains 13 residues. CDR3 sequence (DNA): TGTGCCACAAGACAGCTCTCTGGAAACACCATATATTTT. It encodes CATRQLSGNTIYF.

V is TRBV19 and J is TRBJ2-1; 7 positions match TRBD2. The germline gives CDR1 LNHDA, CDR2 SQIVND (reference sequence). V was clipped by 5 bases and J by 8 bases; unmatched bases: 21. CDR3 length equals 18 residues. The CDR3 DNA reads as TGTGCCAGTAGTCCCTACGGGGGGACCTCCTACACTGGGCATGAGCAGTTCTTC. This encodes CASSPYGGTSYTGHEQFF.